This TCR beta chain was documented in a study of blood T cells in healthy people across ages. Using a J-beta primer mix together with a sample-barcoded 5' primer, a second PCR was run for about 6 to 12 cycles. Using its own MiXCR run on the 5' RACE reads, TCRdb lists one record per CDR3 protein. The repertoire holds approximately 800,000 distinct CDR3 sequences, about 36% seen once, with 13% in the top ten. Study findings and constraints: As naive T cell percentage varied, TCR beta diversity correlated strongly with it.

CDR3 length: 15 residues. The V end was cut by 7 bases, the J end by 2 bases, with 16 bases between. The germline V gene has CDR1 SGHVS and CDR2 FQNEAQ. Worth noting for this clonotype: The antigen is unknown.

Caucasian, healthy and from Russia, the donors were aged between about 6 and 100. J is TRBJ2-3 and V is TRBV7-8, with a weak D call TRBD2 (6 bases). What was sequenced was blood. The source of this sequence is a man between 18 and 29 years old in good health. CDR3 loop: CASTRGSRPTDTQYF. CDR3 sequence (DNA): TGTGCCAGCACCCGGGGGTCCAGGCCCACAGATACGCAGTATTTT.